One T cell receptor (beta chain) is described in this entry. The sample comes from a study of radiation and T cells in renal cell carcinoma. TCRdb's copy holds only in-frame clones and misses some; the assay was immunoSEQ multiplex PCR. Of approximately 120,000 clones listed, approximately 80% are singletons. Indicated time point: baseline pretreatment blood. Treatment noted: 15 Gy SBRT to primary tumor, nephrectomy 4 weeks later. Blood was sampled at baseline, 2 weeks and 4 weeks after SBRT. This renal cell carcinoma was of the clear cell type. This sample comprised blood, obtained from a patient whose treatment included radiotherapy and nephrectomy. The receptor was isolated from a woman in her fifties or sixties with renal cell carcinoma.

The CDR3 coding sequence is TGTGCCAGCCCTAGGGAATGGTATGGCTACACCTTC. It is translated as CASPREWYGYTF. The V call is TRBV2, the J call TRBJ1-2, with D hard to call. Trimming removed 8 bases at V and 5 bases at J, with 12 bases between. Germline CDR1 and CDR2: SNHLY and FYNNEI. There are 12 residues in the CDR3.